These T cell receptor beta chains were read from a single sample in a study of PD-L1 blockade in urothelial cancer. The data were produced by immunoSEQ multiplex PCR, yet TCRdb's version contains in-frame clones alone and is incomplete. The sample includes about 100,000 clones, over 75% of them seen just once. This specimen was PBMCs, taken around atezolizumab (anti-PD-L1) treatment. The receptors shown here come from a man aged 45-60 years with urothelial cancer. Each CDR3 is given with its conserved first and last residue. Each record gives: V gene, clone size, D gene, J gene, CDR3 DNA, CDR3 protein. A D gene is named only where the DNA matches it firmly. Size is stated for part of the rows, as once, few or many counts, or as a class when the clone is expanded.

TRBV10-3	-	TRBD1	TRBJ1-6	TGTGCCATCCGCCAGGGGGCCAACTCCTATAATTCACCCCTCCACTTT	CAIRQGANSYNSPLHF
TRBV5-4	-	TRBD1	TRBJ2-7	TGTGCCACCCGACCCCGGGACAGCGACGAGCAGTACTTC	CATRPRDSDEQYF
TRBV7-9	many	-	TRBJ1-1	TGTGCCAGCAGCTTATTGTACGGTACGAACACTGAAGCTTTCTTT	CASSLLYGTNTEAFF
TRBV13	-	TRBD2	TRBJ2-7	TGTGCCAGCAGCCTACGGATACTAGCGGGAGGGGTCGAGCAGTACTTC	CASSLRILAGGVEQYF
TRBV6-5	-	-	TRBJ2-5	TGTGCCAGCAGTCCCCGGGACATTGGCGAGACCCAGTACTTC	CASSPRDIGETQYF
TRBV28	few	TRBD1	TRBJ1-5	TGTGCCAGCAGAGGGAAACAGGGGGCAGGGCAGCCCCAGCATTTT	CASRGKQGAGQPQHF
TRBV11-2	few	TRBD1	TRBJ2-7	TGTGCCAGCAGCTACCCGGGACAGGTTAACGAGCAGTACTTC	CASSYPGQVNEQYF
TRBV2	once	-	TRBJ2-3	TGTGCCAGCAGCGATATCGGGGATACGCAGTATTTT	CASSDIGDTQYF
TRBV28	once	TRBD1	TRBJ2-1	TGTGCCAGCAGTCGTCTTCGGGACAGATCCTACAATGAGCAGTTCTTC	CASSRLRDRSYNEQFF
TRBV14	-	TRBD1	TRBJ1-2	TGTGCCAGCAGCCAGACAGGGATCTCTAACTATGGCTACACCTTC	CASSQTGISNYGYTF
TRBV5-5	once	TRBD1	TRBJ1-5	TGTGCCAGCAGCCTAGGGGGCAATAGCAATCAGCCCCAGCATTTT	CASSLGGNSNQPQHF